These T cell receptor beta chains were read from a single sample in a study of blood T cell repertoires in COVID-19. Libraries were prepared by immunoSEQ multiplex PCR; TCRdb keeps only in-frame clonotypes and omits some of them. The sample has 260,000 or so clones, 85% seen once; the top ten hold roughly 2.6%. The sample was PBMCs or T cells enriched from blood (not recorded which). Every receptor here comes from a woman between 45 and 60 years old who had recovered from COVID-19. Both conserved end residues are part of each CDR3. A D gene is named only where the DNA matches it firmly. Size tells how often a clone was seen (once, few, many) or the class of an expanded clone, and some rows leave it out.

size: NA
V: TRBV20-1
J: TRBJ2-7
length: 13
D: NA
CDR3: CSASFGEAYEQYF
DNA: TGCAGTGCTAGTTTCGGGGAAGCCTACGAGCAGTACTTC

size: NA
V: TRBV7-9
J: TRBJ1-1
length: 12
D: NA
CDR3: CASRGGAGIAFF
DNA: TGTGCCAGCAGAGGAGGGGCAGGGATAGCTTTCTTT

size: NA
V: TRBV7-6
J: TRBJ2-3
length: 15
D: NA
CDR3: CASSLIGGYTDTQYF
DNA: TGTGCCAGCAGCCTAATAGGAGGATACACAGATACGCAGTATTTT

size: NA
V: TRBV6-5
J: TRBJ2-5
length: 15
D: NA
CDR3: CASSALRVPFETQYF
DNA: TGTGCCAGCAGCGCATTGCGGGTTCCGTTCGAGACCCAGTACTTC

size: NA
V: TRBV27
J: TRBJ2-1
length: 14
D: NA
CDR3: CASSSSRESGEQFF
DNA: TGTGCCAGCAGTTCCTCCCGTGAGTCAGGGGAGCAGTTCTTC

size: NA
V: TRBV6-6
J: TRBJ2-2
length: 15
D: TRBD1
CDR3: CASSRQGSKTGELFF
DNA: TGTGCCAGCAGTAGACAGGGAAGTAAGACCGGGGAGCTGTTTTTT

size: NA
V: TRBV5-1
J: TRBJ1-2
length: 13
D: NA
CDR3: CASSFSGPYGYTF
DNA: TGCGCCAGCAGCTTCTCGGGTCCCTATGGCTACACCTTC

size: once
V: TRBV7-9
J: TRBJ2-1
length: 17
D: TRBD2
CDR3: CASSLPRTSGSFVEQFF
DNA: TGTGCCAGCAGCTTACCTCGGACTAGCGGGAGCTTCGTTGAGCAGTTCTTC

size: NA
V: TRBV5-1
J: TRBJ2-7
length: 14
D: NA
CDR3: CASTTSSGSDEQYF
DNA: TGCGCCAGTACAACTTCTTCCGGTAGCGACGAGCAGTACTTC

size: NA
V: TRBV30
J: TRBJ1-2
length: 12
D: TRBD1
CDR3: CASNRGNYGYTF
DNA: TGTGCCTCAAACAGGGGGAACTATGGCTACACCTTC

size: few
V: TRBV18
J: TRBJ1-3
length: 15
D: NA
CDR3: CASSPGQVPGNTIYF
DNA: TGTGCCAGCTCACCAGGGCAGGTACCAGGAAACACCATATATTTT

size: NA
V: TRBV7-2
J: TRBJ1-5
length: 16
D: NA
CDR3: CASSLGSSRDNQPQHF
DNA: TGTGCCAGCAGCTTAGGTTCCTCGAGGGACAATCAGCCCCAGCATTTT

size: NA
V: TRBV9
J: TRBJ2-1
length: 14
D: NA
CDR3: CASSVATKMNEQFF
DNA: TGTGCCAGCAGCGTAGCTACCAAAATGAATGAGCAGTTCTTC

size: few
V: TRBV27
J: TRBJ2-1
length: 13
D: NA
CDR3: CARTPTPLNEQFF
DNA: TGTGCCAGAACACCGACTCCCCTCAATGAGCAGTTCTTC

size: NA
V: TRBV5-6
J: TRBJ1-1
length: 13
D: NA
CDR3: CASSRTPGTEAFF
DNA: TGTGCCAGCAGCCGGACCCCAGGGACTGAAGCTTTCTTT

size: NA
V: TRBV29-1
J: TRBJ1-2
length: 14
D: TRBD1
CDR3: CSVGPTGGGRGYTF
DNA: TGCAGCGTAGGGCCGACAGGGGGCGGACGTGGCTACACCTTC

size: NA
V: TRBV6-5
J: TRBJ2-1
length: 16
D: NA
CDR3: CASSYKYHSSYNEQFF
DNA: TGTGCCAGCAGTTATAAATACCATAGCTCCTACAATGAGCAGTTCTTC

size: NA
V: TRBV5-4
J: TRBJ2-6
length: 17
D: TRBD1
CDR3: CASSFGTGGYGANVLTF
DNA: TGTGCCAGCAGCTTCGGGACAGGGGGCTATGGGGCCAACGTCCTGACTTTC

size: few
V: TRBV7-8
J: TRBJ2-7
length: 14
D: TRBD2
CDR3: CASSLSGRRYEQYF
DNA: TGTGCCAGCAGCTTGAGCGGGAGACGCTACGAGCAGTACTTC

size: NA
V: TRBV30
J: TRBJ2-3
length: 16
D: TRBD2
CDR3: CAWSKPGLASADTQYF
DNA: TGTGCCTGGAGTAAACCGGGACTAGCGTCCGCAGATACGCAGTATTTT

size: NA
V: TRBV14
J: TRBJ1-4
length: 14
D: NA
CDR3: CASSQVQRNEKLFF
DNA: TGTGCCAGCAGCCAAGTCCAGAGGAATGAAAAACTGTTTTTT

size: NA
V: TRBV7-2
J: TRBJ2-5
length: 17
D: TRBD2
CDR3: CASSPSGLAGGRETQYF
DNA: TGTGCCAGCAGCCCCTCGGGACTAGCGGGAGGGAGGGAGACCCAGTACTTC

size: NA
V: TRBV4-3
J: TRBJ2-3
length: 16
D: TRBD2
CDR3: CASSQGASGSSDTQYF
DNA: TGCGCCAGCAGCCAAGGGGCTAGCGGGAGTTCAGATACGCAGTATTTT

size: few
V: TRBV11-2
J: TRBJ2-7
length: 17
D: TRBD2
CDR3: CASSLPGEGLRPYEQYF
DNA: TGTGCCAGCAGCCTTCCCGGGGAGGGGCTACGACCCTACGAGCAGTACTTC

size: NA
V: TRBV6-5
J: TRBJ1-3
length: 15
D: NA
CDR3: CASSREPVSGNTIYF
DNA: TGTGCCAGCAGTCGAGAACCCGTCTCTGGAAACACCATATATTTT

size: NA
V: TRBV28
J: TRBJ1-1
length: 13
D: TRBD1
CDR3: CASSRDRVTEAFF
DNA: TGTGCCAGCAGTCGGGACAGGGTCACTGAAGCTTTCTTT

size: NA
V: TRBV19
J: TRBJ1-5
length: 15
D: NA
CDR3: CASSKQGGRNQPQHF
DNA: TGTGCCAGTAGTAAACAGGGAGGGCGCAATCAGCCCCAGCATTTT

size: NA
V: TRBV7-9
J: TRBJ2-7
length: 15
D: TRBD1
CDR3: CASSLEAGGIYEQYF
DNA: TGTGCCAGCAGCTTAGAGGCAGGGGGTATATACGAGCAGTACTTC

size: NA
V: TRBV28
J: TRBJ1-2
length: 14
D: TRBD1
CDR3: CASSFHRGDYGYTF
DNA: TGTGCCAGCAGTTTCCACAGGGGGGACTATGGCTACACCTTC

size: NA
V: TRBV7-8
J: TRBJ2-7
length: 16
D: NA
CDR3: CASSYKLTESYDWQYF
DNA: TGTGCCAGCAGCTACAAGCTGACAGAAAGCTACGATTGGCAGTACTTC

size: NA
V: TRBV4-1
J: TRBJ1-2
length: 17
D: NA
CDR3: CASSQVTTKGANYGYTF
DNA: TGCGCCAGCAGCCAAGTCACGACCAAGGGGGCTAACTATGGCTACACCTTC

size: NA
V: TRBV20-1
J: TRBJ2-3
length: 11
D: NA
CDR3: CSALARDTQYF
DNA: TGCAGTGCCCTGGCGAGGGATACGCAGTATTTT

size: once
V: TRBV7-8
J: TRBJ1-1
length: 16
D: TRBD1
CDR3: CASSRTRTGLNTEAFF
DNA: TGTGCCAGCAGCCGGACCCGGACAGGGTTGAACACTGAAGCTTTCTTT

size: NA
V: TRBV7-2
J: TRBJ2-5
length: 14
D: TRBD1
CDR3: CASSLAQGKETQYF
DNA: TGTGCCAGCAGCTTAGCACAGGGGAAGGAGACCCAGTACTTC

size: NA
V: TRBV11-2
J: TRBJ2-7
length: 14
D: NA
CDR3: CASSLPTTSAEQYF
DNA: TGTGCCAGCAGCTTGCCCACGACTAGTGCCGAGCAGTACTTC

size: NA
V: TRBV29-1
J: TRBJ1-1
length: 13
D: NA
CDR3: CSVFVQDGTEAFF
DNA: TGCAGCGTTTTCGTACAGGACGGCACTGAAGCTTTCTTT

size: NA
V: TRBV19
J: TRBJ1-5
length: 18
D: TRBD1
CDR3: CASNPGVDRGYSNQPQHF
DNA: TGTGCCAGTAACCCCGGCGTGGACAGGGGCTATAGCAATCAGCCCCAGCATTTT

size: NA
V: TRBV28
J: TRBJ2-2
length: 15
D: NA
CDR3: CASSDRRRNTGELFF
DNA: TGTGCCAGCAGCGACAGGCGACGGAACACCGGGGAGCTGTTTTTT

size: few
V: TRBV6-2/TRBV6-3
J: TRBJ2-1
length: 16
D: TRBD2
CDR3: CASNPATSGSYNEQFF
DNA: TGTGCCAGCAACCCTGCGACTAGCGGGTCCTACAATGAGCAGTTCTTC

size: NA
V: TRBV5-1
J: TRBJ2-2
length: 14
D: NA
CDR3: CASRLALREGELFF
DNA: TGCGCCAGCAGGTTAGCGCTCCGGGAAGGGGAGCTGTTTTTT

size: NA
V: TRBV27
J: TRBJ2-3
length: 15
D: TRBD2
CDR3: CAVGLAGVMTDTQYF
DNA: TGTGCCGTCGGACTAGCGGGAGTAATGACAGATACGCAGTATTTT

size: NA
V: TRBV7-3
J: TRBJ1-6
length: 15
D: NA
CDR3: CASSLSPGETSPLHF
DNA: TGTGCCAGCAGCCTATCCCCGGGGGAAACCTCACCCCTCCACTTT

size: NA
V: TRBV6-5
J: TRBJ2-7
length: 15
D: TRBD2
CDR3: CASTLASGGSYEQYF
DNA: TGTGCCAGCACTTTAGCTAGCGGGGGCTCCTACGAGCAGTACTTC

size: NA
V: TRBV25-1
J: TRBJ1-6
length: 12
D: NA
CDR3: CASGANNSPLHF
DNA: TGTGCCAGTGGGGCGAATAATTCACCCCTCCACTTT